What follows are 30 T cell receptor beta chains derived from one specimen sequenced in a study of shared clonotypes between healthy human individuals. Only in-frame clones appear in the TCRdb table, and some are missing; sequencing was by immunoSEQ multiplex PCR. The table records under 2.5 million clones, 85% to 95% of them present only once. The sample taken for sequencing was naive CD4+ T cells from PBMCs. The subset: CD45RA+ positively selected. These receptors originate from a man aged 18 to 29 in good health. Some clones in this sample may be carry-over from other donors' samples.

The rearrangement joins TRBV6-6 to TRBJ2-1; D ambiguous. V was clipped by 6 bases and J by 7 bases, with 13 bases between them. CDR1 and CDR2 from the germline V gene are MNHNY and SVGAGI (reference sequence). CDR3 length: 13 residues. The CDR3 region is CASSPQELNEQFF. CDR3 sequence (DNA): TGTGCCAGCAGCCCCCAGGAACTTAATGAGCAGTTCTTC.

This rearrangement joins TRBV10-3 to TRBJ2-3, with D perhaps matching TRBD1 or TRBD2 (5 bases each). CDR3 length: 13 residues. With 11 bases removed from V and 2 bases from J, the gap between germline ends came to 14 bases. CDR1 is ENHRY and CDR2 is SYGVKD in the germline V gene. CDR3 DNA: TGTGCCGGAAAGACCGGGACCACAGATACGCAGTATTTT. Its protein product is CAGKTGTTDTQYF.

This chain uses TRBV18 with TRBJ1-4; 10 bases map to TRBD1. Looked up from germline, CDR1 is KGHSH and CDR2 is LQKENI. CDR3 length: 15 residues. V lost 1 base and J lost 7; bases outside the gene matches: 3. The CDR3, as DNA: TGTGCCAGCTCACCACTCCGGGACAGGGGTGAAAAACTGTTTTTT. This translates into CASSPLRDRGEKLFF.

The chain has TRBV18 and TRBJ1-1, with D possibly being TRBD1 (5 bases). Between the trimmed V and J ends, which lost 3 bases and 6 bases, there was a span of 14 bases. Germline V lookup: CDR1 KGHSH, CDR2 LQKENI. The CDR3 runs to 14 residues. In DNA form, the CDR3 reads TGTGCCAGCTCACCTAGACAGACAGAATCTGAAGCTTTCTTT. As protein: CASSPRQTESEAFF.

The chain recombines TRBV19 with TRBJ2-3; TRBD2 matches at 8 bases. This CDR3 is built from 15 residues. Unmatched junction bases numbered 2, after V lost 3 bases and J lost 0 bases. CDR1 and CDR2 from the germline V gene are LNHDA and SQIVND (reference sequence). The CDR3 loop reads CASSMVAGSTDTQYF. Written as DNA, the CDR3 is TGTGCCAGTAGTATGGTAGCGGGAAGCACAGATACGCAGTATTTT.

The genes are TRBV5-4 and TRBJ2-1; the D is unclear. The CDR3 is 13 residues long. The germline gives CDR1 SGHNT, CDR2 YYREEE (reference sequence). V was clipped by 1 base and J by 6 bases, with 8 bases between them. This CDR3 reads CASSLSATNEQFF. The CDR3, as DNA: TGTGCCAGCAGCTTGTCCGCTACCAATGAGCAGTTCTTC.

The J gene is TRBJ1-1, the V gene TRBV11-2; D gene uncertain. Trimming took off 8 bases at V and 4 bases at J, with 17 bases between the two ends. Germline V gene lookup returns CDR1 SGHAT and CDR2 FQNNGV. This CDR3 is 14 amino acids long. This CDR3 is CASGLAGGFTEAFF. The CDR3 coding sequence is TGTGCCAGCGGGCTCGCTGGAGGATTCACTGAAGCTTTCTTT.

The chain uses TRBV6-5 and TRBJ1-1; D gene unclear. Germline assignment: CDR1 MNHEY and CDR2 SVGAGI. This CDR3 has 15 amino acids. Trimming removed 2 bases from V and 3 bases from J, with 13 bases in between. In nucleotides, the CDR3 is TGTGCCAGCAGTTACGCGTCCCGGGGTGACACTGAAGCTTTCTTT. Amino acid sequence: CASSYASRGDTEAFF.

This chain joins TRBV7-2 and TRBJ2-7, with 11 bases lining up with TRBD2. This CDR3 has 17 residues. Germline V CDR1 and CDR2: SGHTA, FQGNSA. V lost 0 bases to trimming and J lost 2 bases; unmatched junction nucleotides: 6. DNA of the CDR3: TGTGCCAGCAGCTTAGCCGTACTAGCGGGAGTTGCCTACGAGCAGTACTTC. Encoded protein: CASSLAVLAGVAYEQYF.

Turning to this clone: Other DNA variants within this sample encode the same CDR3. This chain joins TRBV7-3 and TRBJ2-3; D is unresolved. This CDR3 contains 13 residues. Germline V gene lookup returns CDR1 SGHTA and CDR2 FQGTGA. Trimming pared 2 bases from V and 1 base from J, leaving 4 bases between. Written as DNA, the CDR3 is TGTGCCAGCAGCTTATCGGGCACAGATACGCAGTATTTT. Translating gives CASSLSGTDTQYF.

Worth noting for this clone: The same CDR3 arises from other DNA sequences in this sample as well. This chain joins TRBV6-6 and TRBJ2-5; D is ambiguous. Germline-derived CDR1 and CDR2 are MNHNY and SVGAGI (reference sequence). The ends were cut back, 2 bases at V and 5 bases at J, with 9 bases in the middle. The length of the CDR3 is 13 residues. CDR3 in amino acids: CASSYGGPETQYF. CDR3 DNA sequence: TGTGCCAGCAGTTACGGTGGCCCGGAGACCCAGTACTTC.

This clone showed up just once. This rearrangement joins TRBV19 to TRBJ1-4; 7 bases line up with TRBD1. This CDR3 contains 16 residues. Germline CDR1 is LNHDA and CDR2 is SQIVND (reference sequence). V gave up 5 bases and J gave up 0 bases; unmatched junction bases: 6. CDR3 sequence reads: CASSESRGPTNEKLFF. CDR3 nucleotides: TGTGCCAGTAGTGAGAGTAGGGGGCCAACTAATGAAAAACTGTTTTTT.

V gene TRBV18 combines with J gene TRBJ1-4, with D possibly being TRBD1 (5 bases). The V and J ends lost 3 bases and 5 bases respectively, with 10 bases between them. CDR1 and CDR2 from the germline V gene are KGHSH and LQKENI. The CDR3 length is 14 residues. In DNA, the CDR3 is TGTGCCAGCTCACCCCAGGGACCGAATGAAAAACTGTTTTTT. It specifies CASSPQGPNEKLFF.

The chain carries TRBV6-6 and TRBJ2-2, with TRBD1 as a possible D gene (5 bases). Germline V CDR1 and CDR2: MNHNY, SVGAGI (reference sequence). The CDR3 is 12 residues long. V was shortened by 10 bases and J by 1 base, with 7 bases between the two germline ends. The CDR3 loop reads CANGQNTGELFF. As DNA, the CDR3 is TGTGCCAACGGACAGAACACCGGGGAGCTGTTTTTT.

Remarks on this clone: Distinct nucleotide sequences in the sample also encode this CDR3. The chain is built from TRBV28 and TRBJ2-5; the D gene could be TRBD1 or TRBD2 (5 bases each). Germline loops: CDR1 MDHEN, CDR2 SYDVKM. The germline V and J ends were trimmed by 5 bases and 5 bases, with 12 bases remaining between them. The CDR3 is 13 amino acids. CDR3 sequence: CASSPRGPETQYF. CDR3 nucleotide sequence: TGTGCCAGCAGTCCCCGGGGCCCCGAGACCCAGTACTTC.

The CDR3 loop reads CASSVGPVLDAEYF. The CDR3 DNA follows: TGTGCCAGCAGCGTAGGGCCGGTCTTAGACGCGGAGTACTTC. The chain carries TRBV9 and TRBJ2-7; D gene unclear. Germline V lookup: CDR1 SGDLS, CDR2 YYNGEE. V was pared by 0 bases and J by 11 bases, with 18 bases between. The CDR3 contains 14 residues.

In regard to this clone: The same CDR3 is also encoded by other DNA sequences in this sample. The CDR3, as DNA: TGTGCCAGCAGCTTAGGGGGACAGGACAATCAGCCCCAGCATTTT. Its protein is CASSLGGQDNQPQHF. V and J are TRBV7-2 and TRBJ1-5, with 8 bases lining up with TRBD1. Germline CDR1 is SGHTA and CDR2 is FQGNSA. V lost 1 base, J lost 3 bases, and 2 bases stayed unmatched. The CDR3 is made up of 15 amino acids.

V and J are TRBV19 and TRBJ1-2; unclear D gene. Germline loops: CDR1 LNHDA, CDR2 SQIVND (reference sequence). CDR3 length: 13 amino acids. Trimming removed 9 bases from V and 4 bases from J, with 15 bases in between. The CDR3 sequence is CASAPGGGYGYTF. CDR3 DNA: TGTGCCAGCGCCCCCGGCGGTGGCTATGGCTACACCTTC.

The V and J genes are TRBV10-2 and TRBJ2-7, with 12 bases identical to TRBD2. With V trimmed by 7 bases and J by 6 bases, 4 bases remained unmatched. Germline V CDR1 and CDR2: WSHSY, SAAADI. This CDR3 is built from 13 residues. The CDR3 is CASTSGRAVEQYF. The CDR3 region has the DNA TGCGCCAGCACTAGCGGGAGGGCGGTCGAGCAGTACTTC.

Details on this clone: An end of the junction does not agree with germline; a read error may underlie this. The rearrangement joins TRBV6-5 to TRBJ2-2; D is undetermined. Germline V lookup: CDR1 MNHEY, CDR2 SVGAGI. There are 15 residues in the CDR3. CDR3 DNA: TGTGCCAGCAGTTACTCGGCTACTACCACCTGGGAGCTGTTTTTT. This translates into CASSYSATTTWELFF.

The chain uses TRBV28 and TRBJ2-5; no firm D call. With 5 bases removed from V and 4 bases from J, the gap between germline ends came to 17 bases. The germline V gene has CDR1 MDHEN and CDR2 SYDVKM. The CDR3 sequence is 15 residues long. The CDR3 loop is CASSPTSGPRETQYF. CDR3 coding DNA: TGTGCCAGCAGTCCAACTTCCGGACCCCGAGAGACCCAGTACTTC.

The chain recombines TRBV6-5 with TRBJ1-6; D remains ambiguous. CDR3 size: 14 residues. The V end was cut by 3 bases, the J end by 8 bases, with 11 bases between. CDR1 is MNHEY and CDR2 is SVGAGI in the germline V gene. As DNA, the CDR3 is TGTGCCAGCAGTTATCTAGCTCCGGATTCACCCCTCCACTTT. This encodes CASSYLAPDSPLHF.

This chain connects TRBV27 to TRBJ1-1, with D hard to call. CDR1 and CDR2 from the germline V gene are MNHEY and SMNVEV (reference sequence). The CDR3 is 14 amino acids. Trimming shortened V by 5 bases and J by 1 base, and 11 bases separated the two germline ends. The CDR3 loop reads CASSPRVSNTEAFF. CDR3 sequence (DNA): TGTGCCAGCAGTCCCCGGGTCTCGAACACTGAAGCTTTCTTT.

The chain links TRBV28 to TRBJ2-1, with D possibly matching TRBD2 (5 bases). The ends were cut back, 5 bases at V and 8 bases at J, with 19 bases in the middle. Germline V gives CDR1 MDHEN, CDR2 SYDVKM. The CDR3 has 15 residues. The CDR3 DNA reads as TGTGCCAGCAGTCTACTCGGACCTGGTAGCGATGAGCAGTTCTTC. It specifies CASSLLGPGSDEQFF.

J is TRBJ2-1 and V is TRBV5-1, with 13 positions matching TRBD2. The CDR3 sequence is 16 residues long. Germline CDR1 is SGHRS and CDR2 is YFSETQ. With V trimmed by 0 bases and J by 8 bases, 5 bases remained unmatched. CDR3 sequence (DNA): TGCGCCAGCAGCTTGGGGACTAGCGGGAGTGGGCATGAGCAGTTCTTC. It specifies CASSLGTSGSGHEQFF.

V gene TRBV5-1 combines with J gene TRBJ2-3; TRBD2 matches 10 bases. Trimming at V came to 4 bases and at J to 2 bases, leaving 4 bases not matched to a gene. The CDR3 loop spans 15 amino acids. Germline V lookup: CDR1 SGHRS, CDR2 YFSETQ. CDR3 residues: CASSRGLADTDTQYF. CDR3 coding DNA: TGCGCCAGCAGCCGAGGACTAGCGGACACAGATACGCAGTATTTT. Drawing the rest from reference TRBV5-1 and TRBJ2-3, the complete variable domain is KAGVTQTPRYLIKTRGQQVTLSCSPISGHRSVSWYQQTPGQGLQFLFEYFSETQRNKGNFPGRFSGRQFSNSRSEMNVSTLELGDSALYLCASSRGLADTDTQYFGPGTRLTVL.

The CDR3 DNA reads as TGTGCCAGCAGCCAAGATCTCAGAGACAGGGGCGGCTACACCTTC. It specifies CASSQDLRDRGGYTF. The V and J genes are TRBV14 and TRBJ1-2, with 8 bases lining up with TRBD1. The CDR3 is made up of 15 amino acids. V gave up 0 bases and J gave up 8 bases; unmatched junction bases: 8. The germline V gene has CDR1 SGHDN and CDR2 FVKESK. The complete variable domain, with remaining parts taken from reference TRBV14 and TRBJ1-2, reads EAGVTQFPSHSVIEKGQTVTLRCDPISGHDNLYWYRRVMGKEIKFLLHFVKESKQDESGMPNNRFLAERTGGTYSTLKVQPAELEDSGVYFCASSQDLRDRGGYTFGSGTRLTVV.

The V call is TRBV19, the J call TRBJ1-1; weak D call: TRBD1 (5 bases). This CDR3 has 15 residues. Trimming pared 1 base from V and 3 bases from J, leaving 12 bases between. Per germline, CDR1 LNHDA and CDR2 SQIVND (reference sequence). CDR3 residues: CASSIVAGADTEAFF. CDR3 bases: TGTGCCAGTAGTATAGTCGCCGGGGCGGACACTGAAGCTTTCTTT.

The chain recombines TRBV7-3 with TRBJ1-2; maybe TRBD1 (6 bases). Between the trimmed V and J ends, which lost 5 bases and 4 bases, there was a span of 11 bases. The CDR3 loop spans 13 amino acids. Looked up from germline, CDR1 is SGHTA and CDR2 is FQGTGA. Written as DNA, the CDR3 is TGTGCCAGCAGCCCACAGGGCTCCTATGGCTACACCTTC. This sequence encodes CASSPQGSYGYTF.

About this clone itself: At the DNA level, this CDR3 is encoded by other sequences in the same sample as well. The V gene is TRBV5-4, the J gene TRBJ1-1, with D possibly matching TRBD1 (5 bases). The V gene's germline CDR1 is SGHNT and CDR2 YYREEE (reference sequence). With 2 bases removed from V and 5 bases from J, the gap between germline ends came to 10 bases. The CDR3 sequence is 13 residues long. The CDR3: CASSLTGETEAFF. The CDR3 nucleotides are TGTGCCAGCAGCTTAACGGGGGAGACTGAAGCTTTCTTT.